The source of this T cell receptor beta chain is a study of PD-1 blockade in classical Hodgkin lymphoma. TCRdb's table, derived via immunoSEQ multiplex PCR, lists solely in-frame clones and lacks some. The sample has approximately 17,000 clones; less than 80% are singletons. Patients all relapsed after autologous stem cell transplantation, and there was variation in brentuximab vedotin exposure. In this sample, this clone is medium-sized (0.01 to 0.1%). Its cognate antigen is unknown. General study points: Newly diagnosed patients had diversity similar to the baseline diversity of complete responders.

This CDR3 is 15 amino acids long. Trimming removed 0 bases at V and 3 bases at J, with 13 bases between. Germline V lookup: CDR1 SGHRS, CDR2 YFSETQ. V and J are TRBV5-1 and TRBJ2-7; tentatively, D is TRBD1 (6 bases). The source of this sequence is a human donor with classical Hodgkin lymphoma. The specimen comprised peripheral blood mononuclear cells (PBMCs), sampled before the second cycle of nivolumab. In nucleotides, the CDR3 is TGCGCCAGCAGCTTGGCAGCAGGGGAACGCTACGAGCAGTACTTC. Residues: CASSLAAGERYEQYF.